This T cell receptor (beta chain) was identified in a study of T cell responses to AZD1222 COVID-19 vaccine. Looking at the study overall: The study pooled second doses at about 4 or about 12 weeks.

As for this clone: Antigen: not known.

Assay used: immunoSEQ multiplex PCR; TCRdb lists only in-frame clones, some missing. The sample consists of 90,000 to 150,000 clones, roughly 88% of them appearing once. The CDR3 extends over 15 amino acids. Germline assignment: CDR1 SGHRS and CDR2 YFSETQ. V dropped 4 bases and J dropped 3; count of bases not matched to a gene: 5. Study observations and caveats: White British donors predominated, females outnumbered males, and clonal diversity was possibly underestimated.

The sequence was obtained from an adult in good health. This chain connects TRBV5-1 to TRBJ2-2, with TRBD1 matching over 8 bases. This specimen was peripheral blood, taken on day 0 of AZD1222 vaccination. The CDR3 region has the DNA TGCGCCAGCAGCCCGGACAGGGCTTACACCGGGGAGCTGTTTTTT. It yields the protein CASSPDRAYTGELFF.